This TCR beta chain came from a study of T cell changes during pregnancy in multiple sclerosis (dated by TCRdb to the late 2010s). Background for the entire study: The study looked at changes in the T cell repertoire across pregnancy in women with multiple sclerosis.

As encoded in the germline V gene, CDR1 is MNHNS while CDR2 is SASEGT. The CDR3 goes from the cysteine to the phenylalanine over 11 residues. The CDR3 DNA has 33 bases and is translated from base 1. V is reduced by 5 bases and J by 4 bases, leaving a spacing of 3 bases between them. Library construction relied on the immunoSEQ multiplex PCR assay. TCRdb took this table from immuneACCESS and kept in-frame rearrangements with V and J called. Such tables lack part of the clones; where checked against another copy, unresolved V genes explain under half of the gap, and the rest is unexplained. The sample table lists around 95,000 clones, 92% of them with a count of one. Less than 2% of the sample belongs to the ten largest clones. Points on this clone: Its antigen is currently not known. Base qualities are not recorded, but no much larger clone differs from it by a single base.

The chain is encoded by TRBV6-1 joined to TRBJ1-5; confidence is insufficient to name the D gene. This material consisted of peripheral blood, taken after pregnancy. This clonotype was obtained from a female donor with multiple sclerosis, enrolled in a pregnancy study. The CDR3 reads CASSQNQPQHF. Read as DNA, the sequence is TGTGCCAGCAGTCAAAATCAGCCCCAGCATTTT.